These 32 T cell receptor beta chains originate from one sample sequenced in a study of tumor and adjacent non-tumor tissue in lung cancer. RNA was extracted from bulk tissue without any cell sorting. Three rounds of nested PCR, following a modified ARM-PCR protocol, produced the TCRbeta library. One entry per CDR3 protein, called by TCRdb with MiXCR from the multiplex PCR reads. The profile shows approximately 140,000 distinct CDR3 sequences, approximately 66% of them singletons. The sample consisted of lung tumor tissue. The receptors here all came from a man in his sixties with small cell lung cancer.

On this clonotype: A junction end diverges from the germline sequence, so it may reflect a read error. The chain combines TRBV10-2 with TRBJ2-3; D is possibly TRBD1 (6 bases). The CDR3 is 14 residues long. The V gene's germline CDR1 is WSHSY and CDR2 SAAADI. The CDR3, as DNA: TGCGCTAGCAAGGACAGCTACAGCATAGATACGCAGTATTTT. Residues: CASKDSYSIDTQYF.

As concerns this clonotype: Given a much more abundant clone one base away, this may be a read error. J is TRBJ1-1 and V is TRBV20-1; unclear D gene. Germline-derived CDR1 and CDR2 are DFQATT and SNEGSKA (reference sequence). The CDR3 length is 14 residues. CDR3 bases: TGCAGTGCTAGACTGGGAGTCATGAACACTGAACCTTTCTTT. Translated: CSARLGVMNTEPFF.

Of note for this clonotype: Possible read error: a much larger clone is one base away. The V and J genes are TRBV6-5 and TRBJ2-1; 7 bases align to TRBD2. In germline, CDR1 is MNHEY, CDR2 SVGAGI. The CDR3 is 16 amino acids. After removal of 2 bases from V and 0 bases from J, the junction contained 4 bases not matched to a gene. CDR3 protein: CASSYGGGSSYNEQFF. The CDR3 DNA sequence: TGTGCCAGCAGTTACGGGGGAGGGTCCTCCTACAATGAGCAGTTCTTC.

Of note for this clonotype: Mismatch with germline at one junction end may stem from a read error. The chain recombines TRBV12-3 or TRBV12-4 with TRBJ2-5; D gene unclear. This CDR3 comprises 14 residues. CDR3 residues: CAASFGTLQETKYF. CDR3 in DNA: TGTGCCGCCAGTTTTGGAACACTCCAAGAGACCAAGTACTTC.

This chain uses TRBV12-3 or TRBV12-4 with TRBJ2-3; TRBD2 is a possible D gene (5 bases). V gave up 5 bases and J gave up 4 bases, with 13 bases separating them. The CDR3 contains 14 residues. In nucleotides, the CDR3 is TGTGCCAGCAGTCCCCTGGGAGTCCCAGATACGCAGTATTTT. The encoded protein is CASSPLGVPDTQYF.

The J gene is TRBJ2-3, the V gene TRBV20-1; 14 positions agree with TRBD2. Losses at the gene ends were 6 bases for V and 12 bases for J; bases not matched to a gene: 17. From germline, CDR1 is DFQATT and CDR2 SNEGSKA (reference sequence). The CDR3 consists of 16 residues. CDR3 bases: TGCAGTGCCACACCGGGACTAGCGGGAGAACGGAGTACACAGTATTTT. Protein product: CSATPGLAGERSTQYF.

Details on this clonotype: A much larger clone lies one base from this, so it may be a read error. This chain connects TRBV21-1 to TRBJ2-7; TRBD1 reflects the table's D call only, with no check against the DNA. TRBV21-1 is a recognized pseudogene. The CDR3 length is 15 residues. CDR3 protein: CASNGRDSRYYEQYV. The CDR3 DNA reads as TGTGCCAGCAACGGCAGGGACAGCCGGTACTACGAGCAGTACGTC.

V and J are TRBV5-6 and TRBJ1-1; D is undetermined. The V gene lost 2 bases and the J gene lost 7 bases, with 6 bases spanning the gap. Germline V lookup: CDR1 SGHDT, CDR2 YYEEEE. The CDR3 runs 11 residues. Here the CDR3 reads CASSLGFEAFF. DNA for the CDR3: TGTGCCAGCAGCTTAGGGTTTGAAGCTTTCTTT.

Worth noting for this clonotype: The missing conserved phenylalanine or tryptophan at the end of this CDR3 makes a read error likely. The rearrangement joins TRBV6-1 to TRBJ2-1; 11 bases align to TRBD2. CDR1 and CDR2 from the germline V gene are MNHNS and SASEGT. With V trimmed by 8 bases and J by 6 bases, 9 bases remained unmatched. The CDR3 runs to 15 residues. The CDR3 DNA sequence: TGTGCCAGCGTGCCGCTAGCGGGAGGAATCAATGAGCAGTTCTCC. Translated: CASVPLAGGINEQFS.

As concerns this clonotype: This may come from a read error, since a much larger clone is one base off. The J gene is TRBJ2-1, the V gene TRBV6-6; TRBD2 aligns across 12 bases. J was trimmed by 12 bases and V by 10 bases; bases with no gene match: 10. In germline, CDR1 is MNHNY, CDR2 SVGAGI (reference sequence). There are 13 residues in the CDR3. The CDR3 DNA is TGTGCCAACAGCCGACTAGCGGGAGTGGGGCAGTTCTTC. This translates into CANSRLAGVGQFF.

This chain links TRBV4-2 with TRBJ2-7; TRBD2 matches 15 bases. The V and J ends lost 5 bases and 0 bases, in that order; junction bases with no gene match: 8. The CDR3 is 18 amino acids. Germline V gives CDR1 LGHNA, CDR2 YNFKEQ. The DNA of the CDR3 is TGTGCCAGCAGCAACGGACTAGCGGGAGGGCTAAGCTCCTACGAGCAGTACTTC. As protein: CASSNGLAGGLSSYEQYF.

This clonotype was observed once. The junction and the germline gene differ at one end; a read error may be behind it. J is TRBJ1-1 and V is TRBV12-3 or TRBV12-4; D not certain. CDR3 length equals 14 residues. The DNA for the CDR3 is TGTGCCAGCCGGATTCAGACAAGGAACACTGAGGCTTTCTTT. Its translation: CASRIQTRNTEAFF.

The table lists this clonotype with a count of one. The junction and the germline gene differ at one end; a read error may be behind it. The J gene is TRBJ2-2, the V gene TRBV24-1; TRBD1 might be the D (6 bases). Germline V lookup: CDR1 KGHDR, CDR2 SFDVKD. The CDR3 has 19 residues. The CDR3, as DNA: TGTGCCACCAGTGACCCACGTACAACAGGGAGACGGAACACCGAGGAGCTGTTTTTT. Amino acids: CATSDPRTTGRRNTEELFF.

This clonotype was seen a few times. The J gene is TRBJ1-2, the V gene TRBV12-5, with a weak D call TRBD1 (6 bases). Germline values: CDR1 LGHNT, CDR2 FRNRAP. The CDR3 loop spans 13 amino acids. V was clipped by 9 bases and J by 5 bases, with 16 bases between them. The CDR3 DNA reads as TGTGCTAGCGGGGTTACGGGGGCTTATGGCTACACCTTC. It translates to CASGVTGAYGYTF.

A word on this clonotype: Just one base apart from a much larger clone, this may be a read error. The chain has TRBV5-4 and TRBJ2-3; TRBD2 aligns across 8 bases. Looked up from germline, CDR1 is SGHNT and CDR2 is YYREEE (reference sequence). CDR3 length equals 15 residues. J gave up 6 bases and V 1 base, and 7 bases lay outside the gene matches. CDR3 in DNA: TGTGCCAGCAGCTTGAAACTAGCGGACGAGGATACGCAGTATTTT. It translates to CASSLKLADEDTQYF.

On this clonotype: This could be a read error, since a much larger clone is one nucleotide away. This chain connects TRBV12-3 or TRBV12-4 to TRBJ2-4, with TRBD1 matching over 9 bases. This CDR3 has 13 amino acids. The V gene end was trimmed by 4 bases and the J gene end by 14 bases; junction bases not matched to a gene: 9. CDR3: CASSYGTGGQEYF. CDR3 coding DNA: TGTGCCAGCAGTTATGGTACAGGGGGCCAGGAGTACTTC.

In the case of this clonotype: At one end the junction does not follow the germline gene, possibly because of a read error. CDR3 nucleotides: TGTACCAGCGGATCGGGACTCCAAGAGACCCAGTACTTC. Protein sequence: CTSGSGLQETQYF. The chain joins TRBV6-6 to TRBJ2-5; TRBD2 might be the D (6 bases). This CDR3 has 13 amino acids. CDR1 MNHNY and CDR2 SVGAGI come from the germline V gene (reference sequence).

About this clonotype itself: This CDR3 is missing its conserved last phenylalanine or tryptophan, likely due to a read error. The CDR3 region is CATSDPGQWASGELFL. The CDR3 bases are TGTGCCACCAGTGATCCGGGACAGTGGGCGTCCGGGGAGCTGTTTCTT. The rearrangement links TRBV24-1 to TRBJ2-2; 7 bases agree with TRBD1. This CDR3 has 16 amino acids. The V segment lost 3 bases and the J segment 6 bases; nucleotides outside the gene matches: 9. CDR1 and CDR2 from the germline V gene are KGHDR and SFDVKD.

The V and J genes are TRBV11-3 and TRBJ2-1, with 7 bases identical to TRBD2. The CDR3 has 14 amino acids. Germline CDR1 is SGHNT and CDR2 is YENEEA. J was trimmed by 8 bases and V by 2 bases; bases with no gene match: 6. The CDR3 region has the DNA TGTGCCAGCAGCTTAAGTCGGGGAGGGGATGAGCAGTTCTTC. Protein sequence: CASSLSRGGDEQFF.

A note on this clonotype: A much bigger clone sits one base away, suggesting this may be a read error. V is TRBV20-1 and J is TRBJ2-7; 11 bases fit TRBD2. CDR3 length: 13 amino acids. Germline CDR1 DFQATT, CDR2 SNEGSKA (reference sequence). The CDR3 coding sequence is TGCAGTTCACTAGCGGGAGAATCCTACAAGCAGTACTTC. Translating gives CSSLAGESYKQYF.

As to this clonotype: A much larger clone lies one base from this, so it may be a read error. This chain uses TRBV6-1 with TRBJ1-5; D remains ambiguous. The length of the CDR3 is 14 residues. Germline V gives CDR1 MNHNS, CDR2 SASEGT. V gave up 2 bases and J gave up 5 bases, with 10 bases separating them. This chain's CDR3 is CASSEPLGHQPQHF. The CDR3 coding sequence is TGTGCCAGCAGTGAACCCCTAGGTCATCAGCCCCAGCATTTT.

This clonotype was picked up a small number of times. The V and J genes are TRBV12-3 or TRBV12-4 and TRBJ2-1; 9 nucleotides align to TRBD2. V trimming: 1 base; J trimming: 5 bases; junction bases outside the gene matches: 12. The CDR3 has 18 amino acids. The CDR3 DNA follows: TGTGCCAGCAGTTTAGTTGGCGGGAGGGCCATATCCCACAATGAGCAGTTCTTC. Protein sequence: CASSLVGGRAISHNEQFF.

The chain has TRBV20-1 and TRBJ1-2, with TRBD1 identical over 8 bases. The CDR3 runs 16 residues. With V trimmed by 2 bases and J by 7 bases, 15 bases remained unmatched. The V gene's germline CDR1 is DFQATT and CDR2 SNEGSKA (reference sequence). The DNA of the CDR3 is TGCAGTGCTAGAAGTGATGTTGTACAGGGGGTTTCTGGCTACACCTTC. This gives the protein CSARSDVVQGVSGYTF.

The rearrangement joins TRBV5-1 to TRBJ1-1; no clear D gene. CDR3 length: 16 residues. Trimming removed 4 bases from V and 0 bases from J, with 16 bases in between. Germline assignment: CDR1 SGHRS and CDR2 YFSETQ. The CDR3 spells CASSQDGPTMNTEAFF. The CDR3 bases are TGCGCCAGCAGCCAAGACGGACCAACTATGAACACTGAAGCTTTCTTT.

Details on this clonotype: A much larger clone differs by one base, so this may be a read error. Because it lacks the conserved phenylalanine or tryptophan at the end, this CDR3 is likely a read error. J is TRBJ2-4 and V is TRBV6-5; TRBD2 agrees at 7 bases. CDR1 is MNHEY and CDR2 is SVGAGI in the germline V gene. With V trimmed by 5 bases and J by 8 bases, 6 bases remained unmatched. This CDR3 contains 13 residues. DNA of the CDR3: TGTGCCAGCAGTAAGACTAGCTGGGACATTCAGTACTCC. Translating it yields CASSKTSWDIQYS.

The CDR3 reads CASSASSGNQPQHF. CDR3 bases: TGTGCCAGCAGCGCCTCGTCAGGAAACCAGCCCCAGCATTTT. The chain links TRBV9 to TRBJ1-5; no firm D call. The CDR3 is made up of 14 amino acids. Trimming shortened V by 3 bases and J by 7 bases, and 14 bases separated the two germline ends. CDR1 and CDR2 (germline): SGDLS, YYNGEE.

The chain uses TRBV12-3 or TRBV12-4 and TRBJ2-3; 13 bases are a match to TRBD2. The CDR3 extends over 15 amino acids. Trimming at V came to 5 bases and at J to 8 bases, leaving 7 bases not matched to a gene. The CDR3 sequence: CASSLGLAGVGTQYF. CDR3 in DNA: TGTGCCAGCAGTCTCGGACTAGCGGGAGTAGGTACGCAGTATTTT.

The sample holds many counts of this clonotype. It may be a read error: a sequence one base away is much more abundant. V and J are TRBV29-1 and TRBJ2-7, with 10 bases that match TRBD2. Per germline, CDR1 SQVTM and CDR2 ANQGSEA. The length of the CDR3 is 17 residues. The V segment lost 4 bases and the J segment 6 bases; nucleotides outside the gene matches: 18. DNA for the CDR3: TGCAGCGTTGTATGGCTAGCGGGAGAGCCAAATCCGGGCGAGCAGTACTTC. Protein: CSVVWLAGEPNPGEQYF.

Details on this clonotype: Likely a read error: the CDR3 ends without its conserved phenylalanine or tryptophan. The chain joins TRBV11-2 to TRBJ2-5, with 9 bases identical to TRBD1. The CDR3 runs to 16 residues. J gave up 5 bases and V 5 bases, and 12 bases lay outside the gene matches. Germline V gene data show CDR1 as SGHAT and CDR2 as FQNNGV. The DNA for the CDR3 is TGTGCCAGCAGCCCAGAGGGACAGGGTGGTTTCGAGACCCAGTACTTA. It translates to CASSPEGQGGFETQYL.

About this clonotype: Being one base from a much bigger clone, this may be a read error. The chain carries TRBV12-3 or TRBV12-4 and TRBJ2-2; no definite D call. The CDR3 length is 14 residues. CDR3 region: CDSRVIQNTGELFF. The DNA for the CDR3 is TGTGACAGCAGAGTCATTCAGAACACCGGGGAGCTGTTTTTT.

This clonotype has just a few counts. The chain joins TRBV6-5 to TRBJ2-1; 10 bases match TRBD2. This CDR3 is built from 16 residues. Per germline, CDR1 MNHEY and CDR2 SVGAGI. The V and J ends lost 6 bases and 6 bases, in that order; junction bases with no gene match: 11. DNA of the CDR3: TGTGCCAGCAGCTCCGCCCTAGCGGGAGTTTCCAATGAGCAGTTCTTC. This codes for CASSSALAGVSNEQFF.

A remark on this clonotype: A junction end diverges from the germline sequence, so it may reflect a read error. The rearrangement uses TRBV10-3 and TRBJ1-6; D is perhaps TRBD1 (5 bases). The CDR3 has 16 amino acids. CDR1 ENHRY and CDR2 SYGVKD come from the germline V gene. The chain's CDR3 is CAISAAGRQTYSPLHF. CDR3 DNA sequence: TGTGCCATCAGTGCCGCGGGACGCCAGACGTATTCACCCCTCCATTTT.